One and the same sample provided the 23 T cell receptor beta chains below, sequenced in a study of T cell responses to AZD1222 COVID-19 vaccine. The repertoire was sequenced with immunoSEQ multiplex PCR; TCRdb's copy has only in-frame clones and lacks some. This sample has about 66,000 clones, with around 80% found just once. Sequencing was performed on peripheral blood, taken 28 days after the second AZD1222 dose. All receptors come from an adult who received the AZD1222 COVID-19 vaccine.

This chain joins TRBV28 and TRBJ1-4, with TRBD1 as a possible D gene (5 bases). V was clipped by 6 bases and J by 0 bases, with 20 bases between them. The CDR3 sequence is 18 residues long. The germline V gene has CDR1 MDHEN and CDR2 SYDVKM. Here the CDR3 reads CASSLYLGTSATNEKLFF. The CDR3 nucleotides read TGTGCCAGCAGCCTCTACCTCGGGACTTCTGCAACTAATGAAAAACTGTTTTTT.

The V and J genes are TRBV7-8 and TRBJ1-2, with 8 positions matching TRBD1. Trimming cost V 5 bases and J 7 bases; bases outside gene matches: 6. Germline V gene sequence: CDR1 SGHVS, CDR2 FQNEAQ. The CDR3 runs to 13 residues. In nucleotides, the CDR3 is TGTGCCAGCAGCCCGCGACAGGGGAGTGGCTACACCTTC. Amino acid sequence: CASSPRQGSGYTF.

The rearrangement links TRBV3-1 (or the pseudogene TRBV3-2) to TRBJ2-2; D is uncertain. V shed 4 bases and J shed 5 bases, with 23 bases lying between them. The germline CDR1 and CDR2 sequences are LGHDT and YNNKEL (reference sequence). This CDR3 spans 18 amino acids. Here the CDR3 DNA reads TGTGCCAGCAGCCGAACGCTAGGTAGTTTCTCTGGAACCGGGGAGCTGTTTTTT. It codes for CASSRTLGSFSGTGELFF.

This clone was seen only once. This chain links TRBV27 with TRBJ1-4, with D hard to call. This CDR3 contains 16 residues. The ends were cut back, 5 bases at V and 4 bases at J, with 17 bases in the middle. Germline CDR1 and CDR2: MNHEY and SMNVEV (reference sequence). In DNA form, the CDR3 reads TGTGCCAGCAGTGGGTACAGTGGCCCAAATAATGAAAAACTGTTTTTT. Protein: CASSGYSGPNNEKLFF.

This clone appeared a few times. CDR3 loop: CARRARTEAFF. The CDR3, as DNA: TGTGCCAGGAGGGCAAGGACTGAAGCTTTCTTT. The chain joins TRBV11-3 to TRBJ1-1; D not certain. Looked up from germline, CDR1 is SGHNT and CDR2 is YENEEA. The CDR3 has 11 residues. V lost 9 bases and J lost 5, with 10 bases in between.

The J gene is TRBJ1-6, the V gene TRBV11-2; tentatively, D is TRBD1 (5 bases). V lost 4 bases, J lost 8 bases, and 12 bases lay in between. The length of the CDR3 is 14 residues. The germline gives CDR1 SGHAT, CDR2 FQNNGV. The CDR3 is CASSSGLGDSPLHF. The DNA for the CDR3 is TGTGCCAGCAGCTCGGGACTAGGGGATTCACCCCTCCACTTT.

The V and J genes are TRBV12-3 or TRBV12-4 and TRBJ1-2, with 11 nucleotides matching TRBD1. J lost 7 bases, V lost 6 bases, and 4 bases had no gene match. This CDR3 is built from 13 residues. The CDR3 DNA is TGTGCCAGCAGAAGGACAGGGGGCTTTGGCTACACCTTC. Amino acid sequence: CASRRTGGFGYTF.

The V call is TRBV28, the J call TRBJ1-2; the D gene is possibly TRBD1 (5 bases). V lost 6 bases, J lost 4 bases, and 12 bases lay in between. The CDR3 spans 13 residues. Germline V gives CDR1 MDHEN, CDR2 SYDVKM. CDR3 DNA: TGTGCCAGCAGGACTACAGGAACCTATGGCTACACCTTC. Protein: CASRTTGTYGYTF.

A few counts support this clone. DNA of the CDR3: TGTGCCAGTAGTATTTCAAGGGTTGATCAGCCCCAGCATTTT. This gives the protein CASSISRVDQPQHF. The genes are TRBV19 and TRBJ1-5; no clear D. The V and J ends lost 3 bases and 5 bases respectively, with 11 bases between them. This CDR3 comprises 14 residues. CDR1 and CDR2 from the germline V gene are LNHDA and SQIVND (reference sequence).

This clone is a singleton in its sample. The genes are TRBV5-1 and TRBJ1-4, with a weak D call TRBD1 (5 bases). The V end was cut by 0 bases, the J end by 7 bases, with 13 bases between. The germline CDR1 and CDR2 sequences are SGHRS and YFSETQ. The CDR3 has 15 residues. CDR3 DNA: TGCGCCAGCAGCTTGGCCAGGGACTTCCCTGAAAAACTGTTTTTT. It is translated as CASSLARDFPEKLFF.

The genes are TRBV12-3 or TRBV12-4 and TRBJ2-7; possible D gene TRBD2, 5 bases. The CDR3 loop spans 12 amino acids. V was clipped by 6 bases and J by 6 bases, with 12 bases between them. The CDR3 region is CASSRGATEQYF. Written as DNA, the CDR3 is TGTGCCAGCAGCCGGGGTGCTACCGAGCAGTACTTC.

The J gene is TRBJ1-3, the V gene TRBV19; perhaps TRBD1 as D (6 bases). V lost 8 bases, J lost 0 bases, and 11 bases lay in between. This CDR3 comprises 14 residues. Germline V gene data show CDR1 as LNHDA and CDR2 as SQIVND (reference sequence). The CDR3 coding sequence is TGTGCCAGTCTCAAGGGGGGCTCTGGAAACACCATATATTTT. Its protein is CASLKGGSGNTIYF.

V and J are TRBV18 and TRBJ1-2, with D possibly TRBD1 on 5 matching bases. Germline CDR1 is KGHSH and CDR2 is LQKENI. The CDR3 runs to 15 residues. V was clipped by 3 bases and J by 5 bases, with 16 bases between them. The CDR3 here is CASSPIGTTDYGYTF. CDR3 in DNA: TGTGCCAGCTCACCCATAGGGACGACAGATTATGGCTACACCTTC. The full variable domain, its missing parts supplied by reference TRBV18 and TRBJ1-2, is NAGVMQNPRHLVRRRGQEARLRCSPMKGHSHVYWYRQLPEEGLKFMVYLQKENIIDESGMPKERFSAEFPKEGPSILRIQQVVRGDSAAYFCASSPIGTTDYGYTFGSGTRLTVV.

The chain has TRBV18 and TRBJ1-2; tentative D call: TRBD1 (5 bases). The V end was cut by 5 bases, the J end by 0 bases, with 13 bases between. This CDR3 comprises 15 residues. Germline V gene sequence: CDR1 KGHSH, CDR2 LQKENI. Here the CDR3 reads CASSFGGTANYGYTF. CDR3 DNA sequence: TGTGCCAGCTCATTCGGGGGAACCGCTAACTATGGCTACACCTTC. Using reference TRBV18 and TRBJ1-2 for the parts outside the CDR3, the full variable domain is NAGVMQNPRHLVRRRGQEARLRCSPMKGHSHVYWYRQLPEEGLKFMVYLQKENIIDESGMPKERFSAEFPKEGPSILRIQQVVRGDSAAYFCASSFGGTANYGYTFGSGTRLTVV.

The chain combines TRBV11-3 with TRBJ2-3; D unclear. The CDR3 contains 13 residues. The germline V and J ends were trimmed by 1 base and 6 bases, with 8 bases remaining between them. Germline V gene sequence: CDR1 SGHNT, CDR2 YENEEA. The chain's CDR3 is CASSLVSWDTQYF. CDR3 nucleotide sequence: TGTGCCAGCAGCTTAGTTAGCTGGGATACGCAGTATTTT.

The chain couples TRBV19 to TRBJ2-3; TRBD2 aligns across 14 bases. CDR3 length equals 15 residues. Trimming at V came to 5 bases and at J to 5 bases, leaving 3 bases not matched to a gene. The germline gives CDR1 LNHDA, CDR2 SQIVND (reference sequence). The CDR3 loop is CASSGGLAGGDTQYF. The CDR3 bases are TGTGCCAGTAGTGGTGGACTAGCGGGGGGAGATACGCAGTATTTT.

The rearrangement joins TRBV5-1 to TRBJ2-3; D unresolved. The V and J ends lost 0 bases and 2 bases respectively, with 19 bases between them. Germline CDR1 and CDR2: SGHRS and YFSETQ. The CDR3 is 18 amino acids. CDR3 in DNA: TGCGCCAGCAGCTTGGCCTACTTAGACCTATTCTCCACAGATACGCAGTATTTT. It codes for CASSLAYLDLFSTDTQYF.

The chain carries TRBV19 and TRBJ2-1; 7 nucleotides line up with TRBD1. Looked up from germline, CDR1 is LNHDA and CDR2 is SQIVND (reference sequence). This CDR3 has 14 amino acids. Trimming at V came to 7 bases and at J to 8 bases, leaving 11 bases not matched to a gene. CDR3 nucleotides: TGTGCCAGTAAATCACAGGGGAGTGAATATGAGCAGTTCTTC. Translation gives CASKSQGSEYEQFF.

CDR3 bases: TGTGCCAGCAGCTTAAATAGGAAGAACACTGAAGCTTTCTTT. Translating gives CASSLNRKNTEAFF. The J gene is TRBJ1-1, the V gene TRBV11-2; no clear D gene. There are 14 residues in the CDR3. Germline CDR1 and CDR2: SGHAT and FQNNGV. The V end was cut by 2 bases, the J end by 1 base, with 8 bases between.

V gene TRBV18 combines with J gene TRBJ1-1; 8 nucleotides line up with TRBD1. The CDR3 sequence is 12 residues long. Germline V gene sequence: CDR1 KGHSH, CDR2 LQKENI. Germline trimming cut 6 bases from V and 7 bases from J; bases unmatched to any gene: 4. The CDR3, as DNA: TGTGCCAGCTCCTTGACAGGGGATGAAGCTTTCTTT. It yields the protein CASSLTGDEAFF.

A few counts support this clone. This chain connects TRBV5-6 to TRBJ2-2; TRBD1 might be the D (5 bases). CDR3 length equals 12 residues. Between the trimmed V and J ends, which lost 0 bases and 12 bases, there was a span of 9 bases. The germline V gene has CDR1 SGHDT and CDR2 YYEEEE. The CDR3 sequence: CASSLERTKLFF. The CDR3 DNA follows: TGTGCCAGCAGCTTGGAAAGGACAAAGCTGTTTTTT. Full variable domain (rest looked up from reference TRBV5-6 and TRBJ2-2): DAGVTQSPTHLIKTRGQQVTLRCSPKSGHDTVSWYQQALGQGPQFIFQYYEEEERQRGNFPDRFSGHQFPNYSSELNVNALLLGDSALYLCASSLERTKLFFGEGSRLTVL.

This clone was observed a handful of times. The rearrangement links TRBV10-1 to TRBJ2-1, with D perhaps assigned TRBD1 or TRBD2 (5 bases each). The CDR3 sequence is 14 residues long. Germline CDR1 is WNHNN and CDR2 is SYGVQD (reference sequence). V lost 2 bases and J lost 3, with 8 bases in between. The CDR3 is CASSEGGIYNEQFF. The CDR3 nucleotides read TGCGCCAGCAGTGAGGGGGGTATCTACAATGAGCAGTTCTTC.

The chain couples TRBV13 to TRBJ1-1; D possibly corresponds to TRBD1 (6 bases). This CDR3 is built from 14 residues. Looked up from germline, CDR1 is PRHDT and CDR2 is FYEKMQ (reference sequence). V was clipped by 5 bases and J by 1 base, with 11 bases between them. CDR3 sequence (DNA): TGTGCCAGCAGCCCAGGGGACGCGAACACTGAAGCTTTCTTT. It codes for CASSPGDANTEAFF.